A single sample gave rise to the 27 T cell receptor beta chains below, sequenced in a study of response to subunit inactivated influenza vaccine. One entry per CDR3 protein, called by TCRdb with MiXCR from the RT-PCR reads. The sample includes 750,000 to 850,000 distinct CDR3 sequences, 18% seen only once; the top ten take under 13%. The starting material was PBMCs from blood, obtained around 5 days after vaccination. All receptors come from a man aged 50 to 59 who received an inactivated influenza vaccine.

This clonotype has only a few counts. The chain joins TRBV7-2 to TRBJ2-3, with 12 bases fitting TRBD1. Looked up from germline, CDR1 is SGHTA and CDR2 is FQGNSA. The CDR3 has 16 residues. The trim removed 4 bases at V and 0 bases at J, leaving 2 bases unmatched. The CDR3 sequence: CASSWGQGASTDTQYF. CDR3 in DNA: TGTGCCAGCAGCTGGGGACAGGGGGCTAGCACAGATACGCAGTATTTT. Drawing the rest from reference TRBV7-2 and TRBJ2-3, the complete variable domain is GAGVSQSPSNKVTEKGKDVELRCDPISGHTALYWYRQSLGQGLEFLIYFQGNSAPDKSGLPSDRFSAERTGGSVSTLTIQRTQQEDSAVYLCASSWGQGASTDTQYFGPGTRLTVL.

A few counts support this clonotype. The DNA for the CDR3 is TGTGCCAGCAGTCATACAGCTGGACGGGAGACCCAGTACTTC. It yields the protein CASSHTAGRETQYF. V and J are TRBV6-2 or TRBV6-3 and TRBJ2-5; D gene unclear. The ends were cut back, 5 bases at V and 5 bases at J, with 15 bases in the middle. CDR3 length: 14 amino acids. Germline loops: CDR1 MNHEY, CDR2 SVGEGT.

This clonotype was counted between two and nine times. This chain links TRBV29-1 with TRBJ2-2; 10 nucleotides match TRBD1. After removal of 6 bases from V and 0 bases from J, the junction contained 7 bases not matched to a gene. This CDR3 spans 16 amino acids. In germline, CDR1 is SQVTM, CDR2 ANQGSEA. CDR3: CSVAGDRGTNTGELFF. CDR3 coding DNA: TGCAGCGTGGCAGGGGACAGGGGTACGAACACCGGGGAGCTGTTTTTT.

V is TRBV10-3 and J is TRBJ2-7; 9 positions match TRBD2. The trim removed 4 bases at V and 5 bases at J, leaving 6 bases unmatched. The germline V gene has CDR1 ENHRY and CDR2 SYGVKD. The CDR3 is 14 amino acids. CDR3 coding DNA: TGTGCCATCAGTGTTAGCGGGGGACTCAACGAGCAGTACTTC. Encoded protein: CAISVSGGLNEQYF.

This clonotype was detected many times. This chain connects TRBV11-1 to TRBJ2-1; D not resolved. The germline V and J ends were trimmed by 5 bases and 7 bases, with 6 bases remaining between them. The germline V gene has CDR1 SGHAT and CDR2 FQDESV (reference sequence). The length of the CDR3 is 11 residues. The DNA of the CDR3 is TGTGCCAGCAGCACCGAGAATGAGCAGTTCTTC. Protein sequence: CASSTENEQFF.

This clonotype was observed a few times. The J gene is TRBJ2-4, the V gene TRBV6-6, with D perhaps TRBD2 (5 bases). This CDR3 has 12 residues. V lost 2 bases and J 12 bases, leaving 11 bases between the germline ends. Germline CDR1 and CDR2: MNHNY and SVGAGI (reference sequence). This chain's CDR3 is CASSYSGGDQYF. CDR3 sequence (DNA): TGTGCCAGCAGTTACAGCGGTGGGGATCAGTACTTC.

This clonotype was observed at least ten times. This sequence joins TRBV27 and TRBJ2-3, with D maybe TRBD2 (6 bases). Looked up from germline, CDR1 is MNHEY and CDR2 is SMNVEV (reference sequence). Trimming removed 5 bases at V and 2 bases at J, with 17 bases between. The CDR3 totals 16 residues. The CDR3 protein is CASSPTGDWVTDTQYF. CDR3 nucleotides: TGTGCCAGCAGTCCAACGGGGGATTGGGTCACAGATACGCAGTATTTT.

This clonotype was seen a handful of times. The rearrangement uses TRBV5-6 and TRBJ1-1; no reliable D call. CDR3 length equals 12 residues. The germline V gene encodes CDR1 SGHDT and CDR2 YYEEEE. The V and J ends lost 3 bases and 3 bases respectively, with 6 bases between them. In DNA, the CDR3 is TGTGCCAGCAGCTGGAGACACACTGAAGCTTTCTTT. Amino acids: CASSWRHTEAFF. Combining the CDR3 with reference TRBV5-6 and TRBJ1-1 gives the whole variable domain DAGVTQSPTHLIKTRGQQVTLRCSPKSGHDTVSWYQQALGQGPQFIFQYYEEEERQRGNFPDRFSGHQFPNYSSELNVNALLLGDSALYLCASSWRHTEAFFGQGTRLTVV.

This clonotype was observed a few times. The rearrangement links TRBV20-1 to TRBJ2-7; D is perhaps TRBD2 (7 bases). This CDR3 is built from 15 residues. CDR1 and CDR2 from the germline V gene are DFQATT and SNEGSKA (reference sequence). The V gene lost 4 bases and the J gene lost 3 bases, with 19 bases spanning the gap. This chain's CDR3 is CSATTRGRELYEQYF. The CDR3 region has the DNA TGCAGTGCTACTACTAGGGGGAGGGAACTCTACGAGCAGTACTTC.

This clonotype showed up just a few times. The V gene is TRBV29-1, the J gene TRBJ2-1; 7 bases align to TRBD1. The CDR3 consists of 14 residues. Germline lookup yields CDR1 SQVTM and CDR2 ANQGSEA. After removal of 3 bases from V and 10 bases from J, the junction contained 12 bases not matched to a gene. The CDR3 region has the DNA TGCAGCGTTGACGGGCAGACAGGGAAAGGGGAGCAGTTCTTC. Encoded protein: CSVDGQTGKGEQFF.

This clonotype was counted between two and nine times. The chain employs TRBV29-1 and TRBJ2-3; D is undetermined. V lost 8 bases and J lost 4, with 10 bases in between. This CDR3 is built from 11 residues. Looked up from germline, CDR1 is SQVTM and CDR2 is ANQGSEA. CDR3 sequence reads: CSSEVADTQYF. In DNA, the CDR3 is TGCAGCAGTGAGGTAGCAGATACGCAGTATTTT.

This clonotype has a handful of counts. The chain recombines TRBV4-3 with TRBJ2-1; 9 positions agree with TRBD2. Per germline, CDR1 LGHNA and CDR2 YSLEER. V dropped 1 base and J dropped 9; count of bases not matched to a gene: 16. This CDR3 comprises 18 residues. For the CDR3, the DNA is TGCGCCAGCAGCCAAGCTCCTTTTGCGGGAGGGCCGGCAGGTGAGCAGTTCTTC. Amino acid sequence: CASSQAPFAGGPAGEQFF.

The rearrangement joins TRBV20-1 to TRBJ2-5, with 7 bases fitting TRBD1. Trimming removed 0 bases from V and 0 bases from J; junction bases left unmatched: 4. CDR1 DFQATT and CDR2 SNEGSKA come from the germline V gene (reference sequence). CDR3 size: 15 residues. CDR3 protein: CSARDDRVYQETQYF. The CDR3 DNA reads TGCAGTGCTAGAGACGACAGGGTGTACCAAGAGACCCAGTACTTC.

This sequence joins TRBV30 and TRBJ1-5; unclear D gene. Germline V gene data show CDR1 as GTSNPN and CDR2 as SVGIG (reference sequence). V gave up 2 bases and J gave up 4 bases, with 9 bases separating them. The CDR3 is 13 amino acids. CDR3 residues: CAWSPRMNQPQHF. CDR3 nucleotide sequence: TGTGCCTGGAGTCCCCGGATGAATCAGCCCCAGCATTTT.

The J gene is TRBJ1-2, the V gene TRBV10-2; 8 bases map to TRBD1. CDR1 and CDR2 (germline): WSHSY, SAAADI. V was pared by 0 bases and J by 4 bases, with 4 bases of the junction left unmatched. The CDR3 runs 15 residues. CDR3 in amino acids: CASSESGQGTYGYTF. CDR3 in DNA: TGCGCCAGCAGTGAGTCCGGACAGGGCACCTATGGCTACACCTTC.

The CDR3 loop reads CSARDLDIYGYTF. The CDR3 DNA follows: TGCAGTGCTAGAGATCTCGACATCTATGGCTACACCTTC. This sequence joins TRBV20-1 and TRBJ1-2, with unresolved D. Per germline, CDR1 DFQATT and CDR2 SNEGSKA (reference sequence). Trimming removed 0 bases from V and 4 bases from J, with 9 bases in between. There are 13 residues in the CDR3.

This clonotype showed up just once. V usage is TRBV10-3 and J usage is TRBJ2-7; maybe TRBD2 (6 bases). V was trimmed by 10 bases and J by 7 bases, leaving 17 bases between them. Germline CDR1 reads ENHRY; CDR2 reads SYGVKD. The CDR3 runs to 12 residues. The CDR3 spells CATTRDLGEQYF. For the CDR3, the DNA is TGTGCCACCACACGGGACTTGGGGGAGCAGTACTTC.

The chain combines TRBV6-1 with TRBJ2-7; D not resolved. This CDR3 has 13 amino acids. Between the trimmed V and J ends, which lost 6 bases and 6 bases, there was a span of 15 bases. Germline loops: CDR1 MNHNS, CDR2 SASEGT. In nucleotides, the CDR3 is TGTGCCAGCAGCCCAAGGCCCTGGGCCGAGCAGTACTTC. Translating it yields CASSPRPWAEQYF.

The table lists this clonotype with a few counts. The CDR3, as DNA: TGTGCCAGCAGCCCAAACCCTGGAAACACCATATATTTT. Residues: CASSPNPGNTIYF. This chain connects TRBV7-6 to TRBJ1-3, with D uncertain. Germline V CDR1 and CDR2: SGHVS, FNYEAQ. The V gene lost 5 bases and the J gene lost 2 bases, with 7 bases spanning the gap. The CDR3 runs to 13 residues.

In DNA form, the CDR3 reads TGCAGTGCTAGAGCAACAGGGAGCTCCTACAATGAGCAGTTCTTC. Its protein is CSARATGSSYNEQFF. This sequence joins TRBV20-1 and TRBJ2-1; possible D gene TRBD1, 6 bases. Germline values: CDR1 DFQATT, CDR2 SNEGSKA (reference sequence). V was shortened by 1 base and J by 0 bases, with 10 bases between the two germline ends. This CDR3 has 15 amino acids.

In this sample, this clonotype turned up many times. The chain is built from TRBV20-1 and TRBJ2-7; 8 bases agree with TRBD2. The germline gives CDR1 DFQATT, CDR2 SNEGSKA (reference sequence). V gave up 6 bases and J gave up 7 bases; unmatched junction bases: 20. CDR3 length equals 16 residues. The CDR3 region has the DNA TGCAGTGCCACCTCTACCTTTAGCGGGACCCGCCGAGAGCAGTACTTC. It is translated as CSATSTFSGTRREQYF.

The sample holds a few counts of this clonotype. The CDR3 loop reads CSARDRQGITGELFF. The CDR3, as DNA: TGCAGTGCTAGAGATCGGCAGGGAATCACCGGGGAGCTGTTTTTT. V gene TRBV20-1 combines with J gene TRBJ2-2; a weak D match, TRBD1 (5 bases). Germline V gene sequence: CDR1 DFQATT, CDR2 SNEGSKA (reference sequence). The germline V and J ends were trimmed by 0 bases and 4 bases, with 12 bases remaining between them. This CDR3 is built from 15 residues.

This clonotype was seen a handful of times. The chain has TRBV6-5 and TRBJ2-1; weak D call: TRBD1 (6 bases). V was shortened by 4 bases and J by 8 bases, with 21 bases between the two germline ends. The germline CDR1 and CDR2 sequences are MNHEY and SVGAGI. CDR3 length: 16 residues. The CDR3 spells CASSWFRDTPEDEQFF. CDR3 nucleotide sequence: TGTGCCAGCAGTTGGTTCCGGGACACACCCGAAGATGAGCAGTTCTTC.

The chain has TRBV30 and TRBJ2-3; possibly TRBD1 for D (5 bases). The CDR3 is made up of 16 amino acids. In germline, CDR1 is GTSNPN, CDR2 SVGIG (reference sequence). Trimming took off 7 bases at V and 0 bases at J, with 20 bases between the two ends. This CDR3 is CASRALGRASTDTQYF. For the CDR3, the DNA is TGTGCCTCGAGAGCCCTGGGCAGGGCTAGCACAGATACGCAGTATTTT.

This chain joins TRBV6-2 or TRBV6-3 and TRBJ2-1; 9 bases agree with TRBD2. V lost 6 bases to trimming and J lost 6 bases; unmatched junction nucleotides: 6. This CDR3 contains 14 residues. CDR1 and CDR2 from the germline V gene are MNHEY and SVGEGT. CDR3 nucleotides: TGTGCCAGCAGACAGGGACTAGCATTCAATGAGCAGTTCTTC. Protein product: CASRQGLAFNEQFF.

The chain carries TRBV7-6 and TRBJ1-5; D possibly corresponds to TRBD1 (5 bases). The CDR3 totals 15 residues. Germline V lookup: CDR1 SGHVS, CDR2 FNYEAQ. V lost 1 base, J lost 3 bases, and 10 bases lay in between. The CDR3 nucleotides are TGTGCCAGCAGCTTAGGTCCAGGGAACAATCAGCCCCAGCATTTT. This encodes CASSLGPGNNQPQHF.

This clonotype showed up just a few times. The genes are TRBV12-3 or TRBV12-4 and TRBJ2-2; 12 bases are a match to TRBD2. V trimming: 8 bases; J trimming: 6 bases; junction bases outside the gene matches: 4. The CDR3 loop spans 14 amino acids. The CDR3 here is CASSSGGVAGELFF. In DNA form, the CDR3 reads TGTGCCAGCTCTAGCGGGGGGGTGGCCGGGGAGCTGTTTTTT.